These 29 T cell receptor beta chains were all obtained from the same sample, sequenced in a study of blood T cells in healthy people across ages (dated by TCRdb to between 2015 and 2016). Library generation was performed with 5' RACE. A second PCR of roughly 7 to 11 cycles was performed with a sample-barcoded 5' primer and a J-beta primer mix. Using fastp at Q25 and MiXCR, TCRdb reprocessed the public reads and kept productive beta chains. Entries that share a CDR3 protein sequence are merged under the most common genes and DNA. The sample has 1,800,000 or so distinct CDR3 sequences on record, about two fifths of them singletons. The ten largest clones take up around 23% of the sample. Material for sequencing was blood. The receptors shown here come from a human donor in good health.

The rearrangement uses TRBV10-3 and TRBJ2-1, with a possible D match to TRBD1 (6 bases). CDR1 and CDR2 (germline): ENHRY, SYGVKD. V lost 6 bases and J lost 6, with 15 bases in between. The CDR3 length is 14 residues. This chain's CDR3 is CAIRGTLDSNEQFF. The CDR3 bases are TGTGCCATCAGGGGGACATTGGACAGCAATGAGCAGTTCTTC.

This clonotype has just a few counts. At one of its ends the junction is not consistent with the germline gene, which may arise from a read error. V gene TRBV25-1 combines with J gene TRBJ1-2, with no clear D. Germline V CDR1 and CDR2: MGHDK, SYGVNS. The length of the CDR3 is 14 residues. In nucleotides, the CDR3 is TGTGCCAGCAGTTTAAGGGAGGAGGACTATAGCTACACCTTC. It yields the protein CASSLREEDYSYTF.

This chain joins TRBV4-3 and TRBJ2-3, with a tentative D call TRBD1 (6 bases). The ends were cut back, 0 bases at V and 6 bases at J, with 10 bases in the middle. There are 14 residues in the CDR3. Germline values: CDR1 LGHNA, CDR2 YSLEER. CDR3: CASSQEPGHDTQYF. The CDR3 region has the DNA TGCGCCAGCAGCCAAGAACCGGGACACGATACGCAGTATTTT.

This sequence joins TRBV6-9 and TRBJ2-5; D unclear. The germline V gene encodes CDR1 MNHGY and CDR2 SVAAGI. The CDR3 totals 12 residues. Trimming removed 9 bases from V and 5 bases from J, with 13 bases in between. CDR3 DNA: TGTGCCAGGTCCTGCCCCGGGGAGACCCAGTACTTC. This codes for CARSCPGETQYF.

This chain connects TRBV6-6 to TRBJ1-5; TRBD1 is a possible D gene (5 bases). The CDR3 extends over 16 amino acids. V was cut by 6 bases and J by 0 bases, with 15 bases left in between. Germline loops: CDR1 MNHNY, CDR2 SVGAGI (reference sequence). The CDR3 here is CASRRSGRDSNQPQHF. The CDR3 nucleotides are TGTGCCAGCAGGCGATCGGGGCGCGATAGCAATCAGCCCCAGCATTTT.

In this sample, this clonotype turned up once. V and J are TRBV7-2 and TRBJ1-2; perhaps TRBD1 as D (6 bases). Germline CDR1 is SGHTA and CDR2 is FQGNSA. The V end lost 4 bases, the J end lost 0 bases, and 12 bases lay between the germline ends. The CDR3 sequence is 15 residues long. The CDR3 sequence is CASSWNRDSNYGYTF. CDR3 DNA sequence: TGTGCCAGCAGCTGGAACAGGGATTCTAACTATGGCTACACCTTC.

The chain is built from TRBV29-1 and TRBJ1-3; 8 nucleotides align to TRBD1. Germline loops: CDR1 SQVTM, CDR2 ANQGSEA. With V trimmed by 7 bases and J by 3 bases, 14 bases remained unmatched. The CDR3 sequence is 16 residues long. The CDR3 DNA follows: TGCAGCGCGGAACTGGACAGGGAAAGGCTTGGAAACACCATATATTTT. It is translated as CSAELDRERLGNTIYF.

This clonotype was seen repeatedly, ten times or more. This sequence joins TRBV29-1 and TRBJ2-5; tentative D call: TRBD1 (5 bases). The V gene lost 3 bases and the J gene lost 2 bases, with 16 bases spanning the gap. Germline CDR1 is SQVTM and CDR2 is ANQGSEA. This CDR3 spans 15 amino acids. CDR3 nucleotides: TGCAGCGTTGATGGGGATGACAGCGTACAAGAGACCCAGTACTTC. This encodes CSVDGDDSVQETQYF.

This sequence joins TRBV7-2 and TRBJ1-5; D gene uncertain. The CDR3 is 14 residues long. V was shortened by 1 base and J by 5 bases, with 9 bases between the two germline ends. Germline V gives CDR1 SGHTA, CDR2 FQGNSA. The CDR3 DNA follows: TGTGCCAGCAGCTTAGACAGCTCCTATCAGCCCCAGCATTTT. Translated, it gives CASSLDSSYQPQHF.

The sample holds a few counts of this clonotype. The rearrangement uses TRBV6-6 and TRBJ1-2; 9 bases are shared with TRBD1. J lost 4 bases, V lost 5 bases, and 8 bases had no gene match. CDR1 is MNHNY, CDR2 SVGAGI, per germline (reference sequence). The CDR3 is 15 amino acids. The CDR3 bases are TGTGCCAGCAGTACCGGGACAGGGAATCTCTATGGCTACACCTTC. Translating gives CASSTGTGNLYGYTF.

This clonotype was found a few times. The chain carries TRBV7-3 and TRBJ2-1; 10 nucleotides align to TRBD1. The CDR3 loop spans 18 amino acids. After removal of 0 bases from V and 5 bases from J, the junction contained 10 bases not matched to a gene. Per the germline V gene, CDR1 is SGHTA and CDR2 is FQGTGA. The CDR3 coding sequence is TGTGCCAGCAGCTTAACGGGGGCTCCGGGACAGGGGAACAATGAGCAGTTCTTC. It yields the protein CASSLTGAPGQGNNEQFF.

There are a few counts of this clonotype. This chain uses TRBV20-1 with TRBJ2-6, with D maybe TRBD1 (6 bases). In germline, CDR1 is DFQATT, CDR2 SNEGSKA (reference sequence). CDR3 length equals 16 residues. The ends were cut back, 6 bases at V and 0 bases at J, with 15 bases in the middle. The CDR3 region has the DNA TGCAGTGCCCAAACAGGGATGGTCTCTGGGGCCAACGTCCTGACTTTC. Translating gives CSAQTGMVSGANVLTF.

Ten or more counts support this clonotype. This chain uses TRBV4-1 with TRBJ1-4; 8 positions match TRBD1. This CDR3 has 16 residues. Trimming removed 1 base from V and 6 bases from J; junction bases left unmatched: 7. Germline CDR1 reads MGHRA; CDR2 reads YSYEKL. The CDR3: CASSQAMTGEDEKLFF. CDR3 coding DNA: TGCGCCAGCAGCCAAGCTATGACAGGGGAGGATGAAAAACTGTTTTTT.

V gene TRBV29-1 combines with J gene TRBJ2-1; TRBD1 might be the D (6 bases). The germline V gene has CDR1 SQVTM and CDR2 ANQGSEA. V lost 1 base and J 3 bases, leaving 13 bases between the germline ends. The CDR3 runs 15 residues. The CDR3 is CSVEAGRGRYNEQFF. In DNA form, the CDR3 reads TGCAGCGTTGAAGCCGGCAGGGGACGCTACAATGAGCAGTTCTTC.

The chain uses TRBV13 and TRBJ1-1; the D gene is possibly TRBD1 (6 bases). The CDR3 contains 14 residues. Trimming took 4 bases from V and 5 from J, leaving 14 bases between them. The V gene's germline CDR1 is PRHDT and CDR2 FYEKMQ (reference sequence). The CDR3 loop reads CASSSATGSTEAFF. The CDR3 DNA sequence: TGTGCCAGCAGCTCCGCTACAGGGTCGACTGAAGCTTTCTTT.

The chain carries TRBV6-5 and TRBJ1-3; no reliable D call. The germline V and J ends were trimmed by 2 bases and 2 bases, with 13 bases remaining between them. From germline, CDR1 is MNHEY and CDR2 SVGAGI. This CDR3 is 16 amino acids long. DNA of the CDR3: TGTGCCAGCAGTTACGACCTACGAAGCGCTGGAAACACCATATATTTT. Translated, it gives CASSYDLRSAGNTIYF.

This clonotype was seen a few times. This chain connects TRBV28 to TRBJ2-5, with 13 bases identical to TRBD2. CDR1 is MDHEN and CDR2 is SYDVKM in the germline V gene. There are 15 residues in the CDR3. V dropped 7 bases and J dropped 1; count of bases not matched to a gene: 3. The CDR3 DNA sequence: TGTGCCAGCAACGGACTAGCGGGGGCCCAAGAGACCCAGTACTTC. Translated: CASNGLAGAQETQYF.

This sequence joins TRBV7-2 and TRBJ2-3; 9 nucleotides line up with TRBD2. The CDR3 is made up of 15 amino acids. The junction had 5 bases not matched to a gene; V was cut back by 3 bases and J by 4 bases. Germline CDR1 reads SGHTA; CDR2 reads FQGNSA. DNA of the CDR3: TGTGCCAGCAGCTTTTTAGCGGGGGATTCAGATACGCAGTATTTT. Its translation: CASSFLAGDSDTQYF.

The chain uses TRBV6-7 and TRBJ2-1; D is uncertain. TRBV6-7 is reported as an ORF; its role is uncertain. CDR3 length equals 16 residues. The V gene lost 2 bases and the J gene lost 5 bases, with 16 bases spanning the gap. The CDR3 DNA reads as TGTGCCAGCAGTTACCAATTTCAGAGCTTCGACAATGAGCAGTTCTTC. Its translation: CASSYQFQSFDNEQFF.

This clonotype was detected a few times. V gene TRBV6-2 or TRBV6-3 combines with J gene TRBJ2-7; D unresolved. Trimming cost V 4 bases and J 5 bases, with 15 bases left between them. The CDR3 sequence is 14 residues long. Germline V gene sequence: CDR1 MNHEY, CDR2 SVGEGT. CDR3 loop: CASSSPKRHHEQYF. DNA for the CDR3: TGTGCCAGCAGTTCCCCAAAGCGACACCACGAGCAGTACTTC.

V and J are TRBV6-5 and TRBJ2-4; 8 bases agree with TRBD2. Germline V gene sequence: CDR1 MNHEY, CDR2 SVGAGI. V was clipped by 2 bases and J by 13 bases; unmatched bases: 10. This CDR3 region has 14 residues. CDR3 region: CASSYASGHNEQYF. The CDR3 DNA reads TGTGCCAGCAGTTACGCTAGCGGGCACAATGAGCAGTACTTC.

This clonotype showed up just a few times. The chain's CDR3 is CRVMKGPEQYF. CDR3 bases: TGCAGGGTAATGAAGGGGCCTGAGCAGTACTTC. V usage is TRBV20-1 and J usage is TRBJ2-7, with a tentative D call TRBD1 (5 bases). From germline, CDR1 is DFQATT and CDR2 SNEGSKA (reference sequence). This CDR3 has 11 amino acids.

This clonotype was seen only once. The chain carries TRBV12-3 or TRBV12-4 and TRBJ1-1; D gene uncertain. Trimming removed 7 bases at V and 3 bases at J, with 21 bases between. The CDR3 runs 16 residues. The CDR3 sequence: CASTVTVAAGYTEAFF. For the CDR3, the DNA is TGTGCCAGCACAGTAACGGTAGCGGCGGGTTACACTGAAGCTTTCTTT.

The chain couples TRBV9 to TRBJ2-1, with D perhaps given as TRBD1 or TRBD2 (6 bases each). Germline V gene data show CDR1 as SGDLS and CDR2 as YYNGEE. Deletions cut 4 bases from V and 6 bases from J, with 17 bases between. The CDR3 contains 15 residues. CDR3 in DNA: TGTGCCAGCAGCCCGGGGGCGGGCGACGGCAATGAGCAGTTCTTC. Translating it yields CASSPGAGDGNEQFF.

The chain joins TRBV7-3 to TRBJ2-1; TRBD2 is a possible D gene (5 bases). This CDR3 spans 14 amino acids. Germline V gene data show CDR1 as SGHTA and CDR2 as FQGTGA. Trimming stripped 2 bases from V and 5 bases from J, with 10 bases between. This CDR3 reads CASSLALANNEQFF. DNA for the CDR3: TGTGCCAGCAGCTTAGCTCTAGCAAACAATGAGCAGTTCTTC.

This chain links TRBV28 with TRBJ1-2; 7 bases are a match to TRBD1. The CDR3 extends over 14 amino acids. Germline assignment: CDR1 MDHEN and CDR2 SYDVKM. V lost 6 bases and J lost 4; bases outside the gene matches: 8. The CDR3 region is CASSFQTGVYGYTF. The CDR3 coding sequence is TGTGCCAGCAGCTTCCAAACAGGGGTCTATGGCTACACCTTC.

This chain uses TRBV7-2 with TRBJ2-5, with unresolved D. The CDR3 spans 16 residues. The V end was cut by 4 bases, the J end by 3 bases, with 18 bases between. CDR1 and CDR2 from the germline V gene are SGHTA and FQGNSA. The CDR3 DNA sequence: TGTGCCAGCAGCTCCCGGGCCGGCTGGGATAAAGAGACCCAGTACTTC. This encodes CASSSRAGWDKETQYF. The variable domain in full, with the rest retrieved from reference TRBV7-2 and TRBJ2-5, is GAGVSQSPSNKVTEKGKDVELRCDPISGHTALYWYRQSLGQGLEFLIYFQGNSAPDKSGLPSDRFSAERTGGSVSTLTIQRTQQEDSAVYLCASSSRAGWDKETQYFGPGTRLLVL.

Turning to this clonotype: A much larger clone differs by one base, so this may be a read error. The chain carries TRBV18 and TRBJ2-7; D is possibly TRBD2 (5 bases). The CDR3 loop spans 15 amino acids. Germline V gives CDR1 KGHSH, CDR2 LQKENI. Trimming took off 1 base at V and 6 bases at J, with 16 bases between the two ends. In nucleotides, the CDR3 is TGTGCCAGCTCACCACTACGGGATGCCGGTGGCGAGCAGTACTTC. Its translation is CASSPLRDAGGEQYF.

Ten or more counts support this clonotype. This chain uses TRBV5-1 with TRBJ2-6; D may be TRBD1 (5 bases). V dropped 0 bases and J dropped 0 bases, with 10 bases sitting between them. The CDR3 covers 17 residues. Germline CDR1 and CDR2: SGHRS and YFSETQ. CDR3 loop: CASSLAGRDSGANVLTF. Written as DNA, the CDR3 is TGCGCCAGCAGCTTGGCCGGCAGGGACTCTGGGGCCAACGTCCTGACTTTC. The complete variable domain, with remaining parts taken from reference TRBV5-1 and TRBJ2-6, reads KAGVTQTPRYLIKTRGQQVTLSCSPISGHRSVSWYQQTPGQGLQFLFEYFSETQRNKGNFPGRFSGRQFSNSRSEMNVSTLELGDSALYLCASSLAGRDSGANVLTFGAGSRLTVL.